These 28 T cell receptor beta chains share one sample of origin, sequenced in a study of blood T cell repertoires in COVID-19. Clones were sequenced by immunoSEQ multiplex PCR, and TCRdb holds only the in-frame ones, with some missing. The top ten hold roughly 1.9% of the sample, which has some 96,000 clones, approximately 93% seen once. Sequencing was performed on peripheral blood. These receptors all come from a man aged 45-60 years with active COVID-19.

This chain links TRBV2 with TRBJ1-5; 11 bases line up with TRBD1. CDR1 is SNHLY and CDR2 is FYNNEI in the germline V gene. J gave up 6 bases and V 4 bases, and 5 bases lay outside the gene matches. This CDR3 region has 15 residues. CDR3 in amino acids: CASSVEGTGGQPQHF. Here the CDR3 DNA reads TGTGCCAGCAGTGTTGAGGGGACAGGGGGTCAGCCCCAGCATTTT.

J is TRBJ1-6 and V is TRBV6-5; 7 bases map to TRBD1. The J segment lost 5 bases and the V segment lost 10 bases, leaving 8 bases of the junction unmatched. Germline assignment: CDR1 MNHEY and CDR2 SVGAGI. This CDR3 is 14 amino acids long. The CDR3 DNA sequence: TGTGCCACCAAACGACAGGGTAATAATTCACCCCTCCACTTT. Its protein product is CATKRQGNNSPLHF.

As for this clone: One end of the junction is discordant with germline, which a read error may explain. The CDR3 DNA is TGTGCCAGCAGCCCGGGACAGCCGACCCAGCCCGGTATGGGTTTT. It codes for CASSPGQPTQPGMGF. This chain joins TRBV5-6 and TRBJ1-6; 7 nucleotides line up with TRBD1. The V gene's germline CDR1 is SGHDT and CDR2 YYEEEE. The CDR3 is made up of 15 amino acids.

The chain links TRBV6-5 to TRBJ2-3; 8 nucleotides match TRBD2. Looked up from germline, CDR1 is MNHEY and CDR2 is SVGAGI. The CDR3 totals 13 residues. The V and J ends lost 5 bases and 4 bases, in that order; junction bases with no gene match: 2. The CDR3, as DNA: TGTGCCAGCAGTCAGCGGGAGTCAGATACGCAGTATTTT. Protein sequence: CASSQRESDTQYF.

This chain uses TRBV18 with TRBJ1-1; 9 nucleotides agree with TRBD1. The CDR3 totals 17 residues. V lost 3 bases and J lost 0; bases outside the gene matches: 8. Germline V gives CDR1 KGHSH, CDR2 LQKENI. This chain's CDR3 is CASSPSRTGAMNTEAFF. CDR3 DNA sequence: TGTGCCAGCTCACCCTCCCGGACAGGGGCGATGAACACTGAAGCTTTCTTT.

This clone was seen once. The J gene is TRBJ1-3, the V gene TRBV6-5; D gene unclear. The ends were cut back, 7 bases at V and 0 bases at J, with 10 bases in the middle. This CDR3 has 14 residues. Looked up from germline, CDR1 is MNHEY and CDR2 is SVGAGI. CDR3 loop: CASTRLPSGNTIYF. CDR3 nucleotide sequence: TGTGCCAGCACCCGACTACCCTCTGGAAACACCATATATTTT.

The CDR3: CSVTGDREQFF. The CDR3 DNA sequence: TGCAGCGTCACAGGGGACCGTGAGCAGTTCTTC. The rearrangement links TRBV29-1 to TRBJ2-1; 7 positions agree with TRBD1. Germline loops: CDR1 SQVTM, CDR2 ANQGSEA. The CDR3 has 11 residues. V lost 6 bases and J lost 9; bases outside the gene matches: 5.

This clone is a singleton in its sample. This chain uses TRBV5-1 with TRBJ1-1; D unresolved. The germline gives CDR1 SGHRS, CDR2 YFSETQ. The CDR3 runs to 15 residues. Trimming removed 0 bases from V and 1 base from J, with 10 bases in between. CDR3 sequence: CASSLVGRENTEAFF. The CDR3 nucleotides read TGCGCCAGCAGCTTGGTCGGCCGGGAGAACACTGAAGCTTTCTTT.

The chain links TRBV7-9 to TRBJ2-5; 7 bases fit TRBD2. V lost 2 bases, J lost 2 bases, and 2 bases stayed unmatched. In germline, CDR1 is SEHNR, CDR2 FQNEAQ (reference sequence). This CDR3 has 14 amino acids. Here the CDR3 DNA reads TGTGCCAGCAGCTTAACAGCGGGGCAAGAGACCCAGTACTTC. This codes for CASSLTAGQETQYF. The variable domain in full, completed from reference TRBV7-9 and TRBJ2-5, reads DTGVSQNPRHKITKRGQNVTFRCDPISEHNRLYWYRQTLGQGPEFLTYFQNEAQLEKSRLLSDRFSAERPKGSFSTLEIQRTEQGDSAMYLCASSLTAGQETQYFGPGTRLLVL.

The chain has TRBV4-2 and TRBJ1-2; 9 bases align to TRBD1. The J segment lost 4 bases and the V segment lost 4 bases, leaving 4 bases of the junction unmatched. Germline lookup yields CDR1 LGHNA and CDR2 YNFKEQ. This CDR3 comprises 14 residues. DNA for the CDR3: TGTGCCAGCAGCCGCGGGACAGGGACCTATGGCTACACCTTC. Translation: CASSRGTGTYGYTF.

The chain uses TRBV11-1 and TRBJ2-3, with 7 bases aligning to TRBD1. The CDR3 loop spans 16 amino acids. Germline V gene sequence: CDR1 SGHAT, CDR2 FQDESV (reference sequence). V gave up 5 bases and J gave up 0 bases; unmatched junction bases: 8. Written as DNA, the CDR3 is TGTGCCAGCAGCCTAGGGACAGCAATTAGCACAGATACGCAGTATTTT. This encodes CASSLGTAISTDTQYF.

The rearrangement uses TRBV18 and TRBJ2-2; TRBD2 matches 11 bases. Germline CDR1 and CDR2: KGHSH and LQKENI. V lost 3 bases to trimming and J lost 4 bases; unmatched junction nucleotides: 10. This CDR3 region has 18 residues. Written as DNA, the CDR3 is TGTGCCAGCTCACCCGGGACTAGCGGATCGCGGGGCACCGGGGAGCTGTTTTTT. It yields the protein CASSPGTSGSRGTGELFF.

The chain is built from TRBV7-8 and TRBJ2-1; TRBD1 matches at 7 bases. The V gene end was trimmed by 3 bases and the J gene end by 5 bases; junction bases not matched to a gene: 10. Germline V gene lookup returns CDR1 SGHVS and CDR2 FQNEAQ. The length of the CDR3 is 16 residues. The CDR3 sequence: CASSLTTGPSDNEQFF. The CDR3 coding sequence is TGTGCCAGCAGCTTGACGACAGGGCCCTCGGACAATGAGCAGTTCTTC.

This chain links TRBV27 with TRBJ2-5; D uncertain. CDR1 is MNHEY, CDR2 SMNVEV, per germline (reference sequence). The V end was cut by 0 bases, the J end by 4 bases, with 6 bases between. The CDR3 extends over 13 amino acids. CDR3 in DNA: TGTGCCAGCAGTTTATCGATACTAGAGACCCAGTACTTC. This encodes CASSLSILETQYF.

V usage is TRBV6-5 and J usage is TRBJ2-1; 8 bases align to TRBD2. The CDR3 has 15 amino acids. Per the germline V gene, CDR1 is MNHEY and CDR2 is SVGAGI. V shed 6 bases and J 1 base; nucleotides not matched to a gene: 5. This CDR3 reads CASRSAGVSYNEQFF. The CDR3 coding sequence is TGTGCCAGCAGGTCAGCGGGAGTTTCCTACAATGAGCAGTTCTTC.

V usage is TRBV11-3 and J usage is TRBJ2-2; 8 bases line up with TRBD2. The CDR3 runs to 16 residues. Germline assignment: CDR1 SGHNT and CDR2 YENEEA. V was pared by 4 bases and J by 3 bases, with 7 bases of the junction left unmatched. Here the CDR3 reads CASSSLALADTGELFF. CDR3 nucleotide sequence: TGTGCCAGCAGCTCCTTGGCACTAGCGGACACCGGGGAGCTGTTTTTT.

The genes are TRBV15 and TRBJ2-2; D is undetermined. CDR3 length: 14 residues. V lost 0 bases and J 6 bases, leaving 8 bases between the germline ends. Germline assignment: CDR1 LNHNV and CDR2 YYDKDF (reference sequence). CDR3 in DNA: TGTGCCACCAGCAGAGATCGGGTTCCCGGGGAGCTGTTTTTT. Protein sequence: CATSRDRVPGELFF.

The V gene is TRBV5-6, the J gene TRBJ1-1; D may be TRBD1 (6 bases). This CDR3 has 15 amino acids. V dropped 0 bases and J dropped 0 bases, with 9 bases sitting between them. The germline V gene has CDR1 SGHDT and CDR2 YYEEEE. Here the CDR3 reads CASSLVGGLNTEAFF. DNA for the CDR3: TGTGCCAGCAGCTTGGTGGGGGGGCTGAACACTGAAGCTTTCTTT.

The gene calls are TRBV6-2 or TRBV6-3 and TRBJ1-1, with D unresolved. Germline loops: CDR1 MNHEY, CDR2 SVGEGT. The CDR3 totals 16 residues. V was cut by 0 bases and J by 0 bases, with 11 bases left in between. CDR3 coding DNA: TGTGCCAGCAGTTACTCGACACTCACCATGAACACTGAAGCTTTCTTT. Translated, it gives CASSYSTLTMNTEAFF.

The V and J genes are TRBV9 and TRBJ2-5, with a weak D call TRBD2 (6 bases). Between the trimmed V and J ends, which lost 2 bases and 1 base, there was a span of 9 bases. Germline assignment: CDR1 SGDLS and CDR2 YYNGEE. The CDR3 is 14 residues long. This chain's CDR3 is CASSVMGLQETQYF. As DNA, the CDR3 is TGTGCCAGCAGCGTCATGGGACTCCAAGAGACCCAGTACTTC.

The J gene is TRBJ2-1, the V gene TRBV25-1; TRBD2 aligns across 8 bases. V shed 6 bases, J shed 7 bases, and the junction held 14 bases outside the gene matches. Germline CDR1 and CDR2: MGHDK and SYGVNS. This CDR3 comprises 16 residues. The CDR3 DNA reads TGTGCCAGCAGAGAAGCGGGAGTTGCTCGGGAAAATGAGCAGTTCTTC. Translating it yields CASREAGVARENEQFF.

The V gene is TRBV6-5, the J gene TRBJ1-2; 11 nucleotides align to TRBD1. CDR3 size: 15 residues. The ends lost 7 bases at V and 4 bases at J; junction bases unmatched: 8. In germline, CDR1 is MNHEY, CDR2 SVGAGI. The CDR3 DNA reads TGTGCCAGCATGAAGAGGACAGGGGGCACCTATGGCTACACCTTC. It translates to CASMKRTGGTYGYTF.

The chain couples TRBV11-3 to TRBJ2-7, with D perhaps TRBD1 (6 bases). The CDR3 consists of 15 residues. CDR1 is SGHNT, CDR2 YENEEA, per germline. Trimming pared 3 bases from V and 3 bases from J, leaving 15 bases between. The chain's CDR3 is CASSFATGVNYEQYF. CDR3 bases: TGTGCCAGCAGCTTTGCGACAGGTGTTAACTACGAGCAGTACTTC.

V and J are TRBV5-1 and TRBJ1-6; D gene unclear. Germline V gene lookup returns CDR1 SGHRS and CDR2 YFSETQ. This CDR3 contains 15 residues. Trimming removed 4 bases at V and 0 bases at J, with 8 bases between. CDR3 DNA sequence: TGCGCCAGCAGCCCCGGACTCTCCTATAATTCACCCCTCCACTTT. The encoded protein is CASSPGLSYNSPLHF.

The chain couples TRBV11-3 to TRBJ2-1, with TRBD1 matching 9 bases. The V segment lost 5 bases and the J segment 5 bases; nucleotides outside the gene matches: 7. Per the germline V gene, CDR1 is SGHNT and CDR2 is YENEEA. The CDR3 runs to 15 residues. The CDR3 loop is CASSTQDRGHNEQFF. The CDR3 bases are TGTGCCAGCAGCACGCAGGACAGGGGCCACAATGAGCAGTTCTTC.

The rearrangement uses TRBV14 and TRBJ2-7; TRBD1 matches 7 bases. V shed 6 bases and J 0 bases; nucleotides not matched to a gene: 5. CDR1 and CDR2 (germline): SGHDN, FVKESK. The CDR3 length is 14 residues. The chain's CDR3 is CASRETGSSYEQYF. In DNA, the CDR3 is TGTGCCAGCAGGGAGACAGGGAGCTCCTACGAGCAGTACTTC. Full variable domain (outside the CDR3, taken from reference TRBV14 and TRBJ2-7): EAGVTQFPSHSVIEKGQTVTLRCDPISGHDNLYWYRRVMGKEIKFLLHFVKESKQDESGMPNNRFLAERTGGTYSTLKVQPAELEDSGVYFCASRETGSSYEQYFGPGTRLTVT.

The chain employs TRBV3-1 (or the pseudogene TRBV3-2) and TRBJ2-5; a weak D match, TRBD2 (6 bases). CDR3 length: 16 residues. V lost 1 base, J lost 2 bases, and 14 bases lay in between. Germline CDR1 reads LGHDT; CDR2 reads YNNKEL (reference sequence). This CDR3 is CASSQGEVGEQETQYF. The CDR3 DNA follows: TGTGCCAGCAGCCAAGGGGAGGTCGGGGAACAAGAGACCCAGTACTTC.

The V call is TRBV6-2 or TRBV6-3, the J call TRBJ2-5; TRBD1 might be the D (6 bases). Germline loops: CDR1 MNHEY, CDR2 SVGEGT. V lost 6 bases and J lost 2, with 16 bases in between. This CDR3 is built from 15 residues. For the CDR3, the DNA is TGTGCCAGCAGCGCAGGGGTCTTGATACAAGAGACCCAGTACTTC. Encoded protein: CASSAGVLIQETQYF.